The following is a T cell receptor beta chain sequence with its context. The antigen is unknown. The CDR3 runs to 16 residues. J was trimmed by 5 bases and V by 1 base; bases with no gene match: 10. Germline V lookup: CDR1 SQVTM, CDR2 ANQGSEA. These data are taken from a study of cytotoxic CD8 clonotypes in ibrutinib-treated CLL. The method was immunoSEQ multiplex PCR; TCRdb's version includes in-frame clones alone and lacks a portion of them. The profile shows 40,000 to 50,000 clones, 57% of them singletons. Study findings and constraints: Sampling time points were not equivalent between sustained-remission and progressing patients. Before falling back toward baseline at progression, clonality had risen at the time of ibrutinib response.

Here the sequenced sample was PBMCs, taken after 24 months of ibrutinib treatment. V usage is TRBV29-1 and J usage is TRBJ2-5; 10 positions agree with TRBD1. This TCR was sampled from a human donor with chronic lymphocytic leukemia. The CDR3 here is CSVEAPTGGEGETQYF. The CDR3 coding sequence is TGCAGCGTTGAAGCCCCGACAGGGGGCGAGGGGGAGACCCAGTACTTC.